The clone carrying this T cell receptor beta chain was counted once. No antigen is known for it. The data derive from a study of tumor-infiltrating lymphocytes in localized non-small cell lung cancer. Study summary: From each patient, both tumor and uninvolved lung, non-adjacent to tumor, were sampled. The study's findings and limits: No link was found between tumor T-cell fraction and recurrence-free survival.

CDR1 and CDR2 (germline): SNHLY, FYNNEI. V gave up 4 bases and J gave up 5 bases, with 12 bases separating them. The CDR3 totals 14 residues. This table comes from immunoSEQ multiplex PCR, and its TCRdb copy is limited to in-frame clones, with some not included. Of 9,500 to 15,000 clones listed, 78% are singletons. The sequence was obtained from a human donor with non-small cell lung cancer. V is TRBV2 and J is TRBJ1-5; the D gene is possibly TRBD1 (5 bases). The source material was lung tumor tissue. The CDR3 coding sequence is TGTGCCAGCAGTGTGACAGACGTCCATCAGCCCCAGCATTTT. Amino acids: CASSVTDVHQPQHF.